The present entry profiles one T cell receptor (beta chain) with its context. Its matching antigen is unknown. The sample belongs to a study of shared clonotypes between healthy human individuals. Caucasian adults living in Nashville, Tennessee, provided all samples. The CDR3 is 15 amino acids. J gave up 2 bases and V 5 bases, and 5 bases lay outside the gene matches. Germline V gene lookup returns CDR1 MNHEY and CDR2 SMNVEV (reference sequence). Study results and limitations: It was the non-shared clonotypes that had lower generation probabilities than clonotypes shared by all four donors.

Generated by immunoSEQ multiplex PCR, the TCRdb table keeps only in-frame clones and is missing some. The repertoire holds approximately 1,000,000 clones, with more than 75% as singletons. The genes are TRBV27 and TRBJ1-5; 8 bases fit TRBD1. The TCR sequence derives from a young man in good health. Some clones in this sample may be carry-over from other donors' samples. The sequencing sample was made of memory CD4+ T cells from PBMCs. The subset is: CD45RA-negative fraction. DNA of the CDR3: TGTGCCAGCAGTCCTAAACAGGGGGGCAATCAGCCCCAGCATTTT. It encodes CASSPKQGGNQPQHF.